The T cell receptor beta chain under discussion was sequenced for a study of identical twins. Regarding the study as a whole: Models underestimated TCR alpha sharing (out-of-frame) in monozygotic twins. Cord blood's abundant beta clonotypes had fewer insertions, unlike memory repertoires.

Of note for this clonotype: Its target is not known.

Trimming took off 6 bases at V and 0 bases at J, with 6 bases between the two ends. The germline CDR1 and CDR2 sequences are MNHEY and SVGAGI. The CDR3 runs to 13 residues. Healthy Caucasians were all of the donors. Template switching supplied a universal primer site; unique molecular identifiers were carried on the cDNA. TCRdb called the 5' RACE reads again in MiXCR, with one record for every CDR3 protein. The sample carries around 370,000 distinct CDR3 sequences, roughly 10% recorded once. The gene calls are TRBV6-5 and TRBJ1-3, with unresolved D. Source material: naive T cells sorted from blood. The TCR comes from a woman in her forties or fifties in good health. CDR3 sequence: CASRPVSGNTIYF. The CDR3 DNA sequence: TGTGCCAGCAGACCCGTCTCTGGAAACACCATATATTTT.